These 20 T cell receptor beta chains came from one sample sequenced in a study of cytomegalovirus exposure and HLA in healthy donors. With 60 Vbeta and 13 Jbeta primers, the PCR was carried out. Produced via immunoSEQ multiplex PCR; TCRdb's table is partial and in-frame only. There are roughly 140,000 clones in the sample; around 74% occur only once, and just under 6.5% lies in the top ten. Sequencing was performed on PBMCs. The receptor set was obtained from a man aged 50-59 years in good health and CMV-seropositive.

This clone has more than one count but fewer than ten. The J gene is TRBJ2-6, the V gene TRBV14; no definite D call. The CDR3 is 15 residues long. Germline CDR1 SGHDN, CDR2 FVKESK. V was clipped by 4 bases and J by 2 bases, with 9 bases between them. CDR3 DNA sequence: TGTGCCAGCAGCCCCCCTTACACTGGGGCCAACGTCCTGACTTTC. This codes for CASSPPYTGANVLTF.

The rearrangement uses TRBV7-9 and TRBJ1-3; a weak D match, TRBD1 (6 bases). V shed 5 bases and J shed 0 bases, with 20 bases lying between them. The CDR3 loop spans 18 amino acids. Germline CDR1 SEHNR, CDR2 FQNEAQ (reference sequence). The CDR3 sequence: CASSPPEGVSRSGNTIYF. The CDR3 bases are TGTGCCAGCAGCCCCCCCGAGGGGGTTTCCCGCTCTGGAAACACCATATATTTT.

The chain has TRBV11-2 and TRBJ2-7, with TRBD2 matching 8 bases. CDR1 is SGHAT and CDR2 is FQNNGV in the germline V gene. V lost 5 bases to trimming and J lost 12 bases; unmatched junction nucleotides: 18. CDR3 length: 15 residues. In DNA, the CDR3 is TGTGCCAGCAGCCCAGGGCTCGGGACTAGAATATATTCGTACTTC. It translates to CASSPGLGTRIYSYF.

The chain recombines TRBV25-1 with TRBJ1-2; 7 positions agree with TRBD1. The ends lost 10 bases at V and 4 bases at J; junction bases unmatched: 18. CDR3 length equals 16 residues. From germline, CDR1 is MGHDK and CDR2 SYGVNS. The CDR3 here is CAMPYGDRGSLYGYTF. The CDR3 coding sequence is TGTGCCATGCCCTATGGGGACAGAGGGTCACTCTATGGCTACACCTTC.

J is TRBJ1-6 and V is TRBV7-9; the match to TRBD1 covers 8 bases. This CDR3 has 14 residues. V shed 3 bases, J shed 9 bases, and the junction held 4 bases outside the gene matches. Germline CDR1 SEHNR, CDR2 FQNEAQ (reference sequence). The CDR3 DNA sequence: TGTGCCAGCAGCTTGCTGCAGGGGGCTTCACCCCTCCACTTT. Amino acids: CASSLLQGASPLHF.

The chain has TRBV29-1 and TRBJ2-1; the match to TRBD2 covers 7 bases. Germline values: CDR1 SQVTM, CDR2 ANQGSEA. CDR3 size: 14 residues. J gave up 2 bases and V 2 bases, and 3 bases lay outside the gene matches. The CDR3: CSVERRGAYNEQFF. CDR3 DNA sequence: TGCAGCGTTGAACGTCGGGGGGCCTACAATGAGCAGTTCTTC.

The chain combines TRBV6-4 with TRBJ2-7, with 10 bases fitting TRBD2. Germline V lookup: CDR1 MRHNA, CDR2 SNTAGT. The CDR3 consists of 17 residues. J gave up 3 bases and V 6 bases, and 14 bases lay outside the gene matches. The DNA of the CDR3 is TGTGCCAGCAGGTGGTCGGAACTAGCGGGGACGTACTACGAGCAGTACTTC. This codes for CASRWSELAGTYYEQYF.

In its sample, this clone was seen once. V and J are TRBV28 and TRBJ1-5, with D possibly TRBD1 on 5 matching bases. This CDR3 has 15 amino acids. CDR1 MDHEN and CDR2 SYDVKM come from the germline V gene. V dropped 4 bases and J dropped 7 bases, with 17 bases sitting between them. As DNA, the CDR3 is TGTGCCAGCAGTTCCGACAGCGGCCGGGGGCAGCCCCAGCATTTT. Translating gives CASSSDSGRGQPQHF.

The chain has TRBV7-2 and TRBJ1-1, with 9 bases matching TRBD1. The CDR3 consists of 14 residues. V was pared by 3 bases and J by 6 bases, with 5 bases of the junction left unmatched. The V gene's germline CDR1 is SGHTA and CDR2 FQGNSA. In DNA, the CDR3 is TGTGCCAGCAGCTTGACAGGGGGTTCGGCTGAAGCTTTCTTT. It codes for CASSLTGGSAEAFF. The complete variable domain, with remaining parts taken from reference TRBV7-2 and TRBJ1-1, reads GAGVSQSPSNKVTEKGKDVELRCDPISGHTALYWYRQSLGQGLEFLIYFQGNSAPDKSGLPSDRFSAERTGGSVSTLTIQRTQQEDSAVYLCASSLTGGSAEAFFGQGTRLTVV.

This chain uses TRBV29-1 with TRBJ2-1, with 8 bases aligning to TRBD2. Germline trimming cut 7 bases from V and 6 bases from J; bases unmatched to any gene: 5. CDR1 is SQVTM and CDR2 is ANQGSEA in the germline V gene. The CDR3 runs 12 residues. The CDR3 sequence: CSADGTSNEQFF. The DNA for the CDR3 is TGCAGCGCCGACGGGACTAGCAATGAGCAGTTCTTC.

CDR3 sequence: CASSGGGRTGELFF. The CDR3, as DNA: TGTGCCAGCAGTGGCGGGGGCCGAACCGGGGAGCTGTTTTTT. The chain combines TRBV2 with TRBJ2-2; possibly TRBD2 for D (7 bases). The length of the CDR3 is 14 residues. V was clipped by 4 bases and J by 5 bases, with 11 bases between them. The V gene's germline CDR1 is SNHLY and CDR2 FYNNEI.

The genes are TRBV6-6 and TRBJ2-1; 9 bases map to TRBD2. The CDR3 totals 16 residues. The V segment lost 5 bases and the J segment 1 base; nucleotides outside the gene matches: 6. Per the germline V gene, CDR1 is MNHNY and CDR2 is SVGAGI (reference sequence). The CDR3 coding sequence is TGTGCCAGCAGTATTAGAGCGGGAGGTTCCTACAATGAGCAGTTCTTC. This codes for CASSIRAGGSYNEQFF.

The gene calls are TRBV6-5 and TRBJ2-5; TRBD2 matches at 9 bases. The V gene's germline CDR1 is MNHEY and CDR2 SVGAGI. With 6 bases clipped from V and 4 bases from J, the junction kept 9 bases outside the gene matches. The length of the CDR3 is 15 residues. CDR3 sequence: CASRRTGLAAETQYF. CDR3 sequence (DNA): TGTGCCAGCAGGAGGACGGGACTAGCTGCAGAGACCCAGTACTTC.

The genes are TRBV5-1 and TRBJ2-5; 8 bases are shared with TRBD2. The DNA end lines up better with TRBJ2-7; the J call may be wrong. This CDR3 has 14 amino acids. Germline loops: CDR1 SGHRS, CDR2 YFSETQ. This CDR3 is CASSQAGEYYEQYF. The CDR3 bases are TGCGCCAGCAGCCAAGCGGGAGAATATTACGAGCAGTACTTC.

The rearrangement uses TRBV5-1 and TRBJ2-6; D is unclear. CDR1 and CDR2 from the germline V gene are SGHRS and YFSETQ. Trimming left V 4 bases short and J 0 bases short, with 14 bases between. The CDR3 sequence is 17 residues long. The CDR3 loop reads CASSGGSLNSGANVLTF. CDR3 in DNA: TGCGCCAGCAGCGGCGGCTCCTTAAACTCTGGGGCCAACGTCCTGACTTTC.

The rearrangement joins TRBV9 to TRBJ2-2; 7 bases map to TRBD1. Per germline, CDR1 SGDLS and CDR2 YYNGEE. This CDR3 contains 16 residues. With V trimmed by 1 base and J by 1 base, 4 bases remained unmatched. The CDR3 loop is CASSVQTGLNTGELFF. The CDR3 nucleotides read TGTGCCAGCAGCGTACAGACAGGGTTGAACACCGGGGAGCTGTTTTTT.

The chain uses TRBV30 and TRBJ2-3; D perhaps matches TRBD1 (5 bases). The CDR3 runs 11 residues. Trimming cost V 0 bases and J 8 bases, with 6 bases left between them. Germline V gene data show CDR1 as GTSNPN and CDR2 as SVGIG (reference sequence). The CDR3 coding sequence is TGTGCCTGGAGTGTGCAGGGTACGCAGTATTTT. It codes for CAWSVQGTQYF. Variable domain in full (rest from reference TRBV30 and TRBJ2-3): SQTIHQWPATLVQPVGSPLSLECTVEGTSNPNLYWYRQAAGRGLQLLFYSVGIGQISSEVPQNLSASRPQDRQFILSSKKLLLSDSGFYLCAWSVQGTQYFGPGTRLTVL.

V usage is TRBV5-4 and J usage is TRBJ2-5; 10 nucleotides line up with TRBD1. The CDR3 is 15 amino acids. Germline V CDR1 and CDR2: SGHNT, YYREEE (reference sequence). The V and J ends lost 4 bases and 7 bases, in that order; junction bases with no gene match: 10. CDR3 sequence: CASSLPGQGSSTQYF. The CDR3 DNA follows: TGTGCCAGCAGCCTACCGGGACAGGGGTCTTCGACCCAGTACTTC. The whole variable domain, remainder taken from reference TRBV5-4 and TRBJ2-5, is ETGVTQSPTHLIKTRGQQVTLRCSSQSGHNTVSWYQQALGQGPQFIFQYYREEENGRGNFPPRFSGLQFPNYSSELNVNALELDDSALYLCASSLPGQGSSTQYFGPGTRLLVL.

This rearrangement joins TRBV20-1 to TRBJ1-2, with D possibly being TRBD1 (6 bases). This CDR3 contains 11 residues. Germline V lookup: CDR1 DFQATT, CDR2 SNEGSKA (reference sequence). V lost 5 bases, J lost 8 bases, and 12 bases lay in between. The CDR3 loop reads CSASSGGGYTF. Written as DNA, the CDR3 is TGCAGTGCTTCCTCGGGGGGCGGCTACACCTTC.

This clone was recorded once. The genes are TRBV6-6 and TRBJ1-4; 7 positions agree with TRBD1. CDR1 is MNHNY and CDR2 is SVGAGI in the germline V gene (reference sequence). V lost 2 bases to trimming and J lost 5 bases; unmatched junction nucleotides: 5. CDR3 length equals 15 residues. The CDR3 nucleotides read TGTGCCAGCAGTTACCCGACAGGGCGCAATGAAAAACTGTTTTTT. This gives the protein CASSYPTGRNEKLFF.